What follows are 32 T cell receptor beta chains derived from one specimen sequenced in a study of T-cell memory formation after mild COVID-19. One entry per CDR3 protein, called by TCRdb with MiXCR from the 5' RACE reads. The sample has fewer than 450,000 distinct CDR3 sequences; more than 20% are singletons. The specimen sequenced was PBMCs or a T cell subset sorted from them (not recorded which). The receptor set was obtained from an adult woman who had mild COVID-19 (a few samples of this study predate the infection). Cell type and time point are not known.

The chain has TRBV12-3 or TRBV12-4 and TRBJ2-5; 8 bases line up with TRBD1. V gave up 4 bases and J gave up 5 bases; unmatched junction bases: 9. The CDR3 extends over 15 amino acids. The CDR3 sequence: CASSWMDRVWETQYF. CDR3 sequence (DNA): TGTGCCAGCAGTTGGATGGACAGGGTCTGGGAGACCCAGTACTTC.

This clonotype was seen only a few times. The V gene is TRBV4-1, the J gene TRBJ2-2; perhaps TRBD1 as D (5 bases). This CDR3 contains 15 residues. Deletions cut 3 bases from V and 1 base from J, with 9 bases between. The germline CDR1 and CDR2 sequences are MGHRA and YSYEKL. The CDR3 here is CASSQGRVNTGELFF. CDR3 DNA sequence: TGCGCCAGCAGCCAGGGCAGGGTGAACACCGGGGAGCTGTTTTTT.

The V and J genes are TRBV3-1 and TRBJ2-1; D could derive from TRBD1 or TRBD2 (5 bases each). Looked up from germline, CDR1 is LGHDT and CDR2 is YNNKEL (reference sequence). The V gene lost 3 bases and the J gene lost 10 bases, with 16 bases spanning the gap. The CDR3 spans 14 residues. CDR3 coding DNA: TGTGCCAGCAGCCACCTGGGACCCGGGCGAGAGCAGTTCTTC. Its protein is CASSHLGPGREQFF.

This rearrangement joins TRBV20-1 to TRBJ2-7; D gene ambiguous. The CDR3 contains 15 residues. The germline V and J ends were trimmed by 6 bases and 3 bases, with 21 bases remaining between them. The germline gives CDR1 DFQATT, CDR2 SNEGSKA (reference sequence). As DNA, the CDR3 is TGCAGTGCCAAAAGTCGCCTTGACCCAAACTACGAGCAGTACTTC. Protein product: CSAKSRLDPNYEQYF.

This clonotype turned up a few times. The DNA for the CDR3 is TGTGCCAGCAGCTTGACTTCGGGACAGGGCTCTGGCTACACCTTC. This translates into CASSLTSGQGSGYTF. The genes are TRBV7-2 and TRBJ1-2, with TRBD1 matching over 9 bases. The J segment lost 7 bases and the V segment lost 3 bases, leaving 9 bases of the junction unmatched. The germline V gene encodes CDR1 SGHTA and CDR2 FQGNSA. The CDR3 is made up of 15 amino acids.

The table lists this clonotype with a few counts. The chain recombines TRBV10-3 with TRBJ2-2; 7 nucleotides line up with TRBD1. The trim removed 7 bases at V and 4 bases at J, leaving 6 bases unmatched. The CDR3 spans 14 residues. Germline-derived CDR1 and CDR2 are ENHRY and SYGVKD. The CDR3 here is CAIKGTASTGELFF. As DNA, the CDR3 is TGTGCCATCAAGGGGACAGCCTCCACCGGGGAGCTGTTTTTT.

V gene TRBV28 combines with J gene TRBJ2-1; D remains unclear. The CDR3 is made up of 12 amino acids. V was trimmed by 3 bases and J by 8 bases, leaving 8 bases between them. CDR1 MDHEN and CDR2 SYDVKM come from the germline V gene. The CDR3 reads CASSLVAHEQFF. The CDR3 bases are TGTGCCAGCAGTTTGGTGGCACATGAGCAGTTCTTC.

This chain connects TRBV19 to TRBJ2-1, with D possibly being TRBD1 (6 bases). V lost 3 bases to trimming and J lost 4 bases, with 13 bases between them. The germline V gene encodes CDR1 LNHDA and CDR2 SQIVND (reference sequence). CDR3 size: 15 residues. The CDR3 DNA reads TGTGCCAGTAGTATTTCAACAGGGAGTTACAATGAGCAGTTCTTC. It codes for CASSISTGSYNEQFF.

The chain links TRBV7-2 to TRBJ2-5, with D perhaps assigned TRBD1 or TRBD2 (5 bases each). This CDR3 is built from 16 residues. Germline V gene data show CDR1 as SGHTA and CDR2 as FQGNSA. Trimming removed 1 base at V and 5 bases at J, with 17 bases between. The CDR3 coding sequence is TGTGCCAGCAGCTTAGTTGGGACGGGTGGCGGGGAGACCCAGTACTTC. Translating it yields CASSLVGTGGGETQYF.

This clonotype was detected only a few times. The V call is TRBV2, the J call TRBJ1-2; D is uncertain. This CDR3 spans 14 amino acids. Trimming shortened V by 1 base and J by 5 bases, and 11 bases separated the two germline ends. CDR1 is SNHLY and CDR2 is FYNNEI in the germline V gene. The CDR3 is CASSEDKGGYGYTF. CDR3 coding DNA: TGTGCCAGCAGTGAAGACAAGGGAGGGTATGGCTACACCTTC.

This clonotype was seen more than once but under ten times. The V call is TRBV12-5, the J call TRBJ2-1; 9 bases match TRBD1. Germline CDR1 LGHNT, CDR2 FRNRAP. V shed 5 bases, J shed 8 bases, and the junction held 10 bases outside the gene matches. The CDR3 has 15 residues. The CDR3 nucleotides are TGTGCTAGTGGTACTCTTGGGACAGGGAACTATGAGCAGTTCTTC. Translation: CASGTLGTGNYEQFF.

The chain employs TRBV27 and TRBJ2-1; 11 bases align to TRBD1. Looked up from germline, CDR1 is MNHEY and CDR2 is SMNVEV (reference sequence). With 7 bases clipped from V and 4 bases from J, the junction kept 6 bases outside the gene matches. The length of the CDR3 is 15 residues. The CDR3 bases are TGTGCCAGCAAGGGGGGACAGGGGGGGTACAATGAGCAGTTCTTC. It encodes CASKGGQGGYNEQFF.

The chain joins TRBV15 to TRBJ1-1; D call uncertain. This CDR3 is 12 amino acids long. Germline values: CDR1 LNHNV, CDR2 YYDKDF (reference sequence). The V end lost 3 bases, the J end lost 7 bases, and 9 bases lay between the germline ends. For the CDR3, the DNA is TGTGCCACCAGCAGGTGGACCGATGAAGCTTTCTTT. It encodes CATSRWTDEAFF. Complete variable domain (other parts from reference TRBV15 and TRBJ1-1): DAMVIQNPRYQVTQFGKPVTLSCSQTLNHNVMYWYQQKSSQAPKLLFHYYDKDFNNEADTPDNFQSRRPNTSFCFLDIRSPGLGDTAMYLCATSRWTDEAFFGQGTRLTVV.

CDR3: CASRGPGPQETQYF. CDR3 bases: TGTGCCAGCAGGGGACCGGGGCCGCAAGAGACCCAGTACTTC. The rearrangement links TRBV12-3 or TRBV12-4 to TRBJ2-5, with D possibly called TRBD1 or TRBD2 (5 bases each). This CDR3 has 14 residues. The V gene lost 6 bases and the J gene lost 2 bases, with 13 bases spanning the gap.

In this sample, this clonotype turned up a few times. This rearrangement joins TRBV4-2 to TRBJ2-3, with a tentative D call TRBD1 (6 bases). This CDR3 contains 15 residues. With 0 bases removed from V and 6 bases from J, the gap between germline ends came to 13 bases. The V gene's germline CDR1 is LGHNA and CDR2 YNFKEQ. The CDR3 coding sequence is TGTGCCAGCAGCCAAGATCCGCCAGGGGTGGATACGCAGTATTTT. It codes for CASSQDPPGVDTQYF.

The chain is built from TRBV12-3 or TRBV12-4 and TRBJ2-1; D gene ambiguous. V shed 2 bases and J shed 3 bases, with 8 bases lying between them. CDR3 length: 14 residues. CDR3 sequence (DNA): TGTGCCAGCAGTTTAACCAGGATCTACAATGAGCAGTTCTTC. Translation gives CASSLTRIYNEQFF.

This clonotype was counted between two and nine times. The chain combines TRBV12-3 or TRBV12-4 with TRBJ2-2, with D possibly TRBD2 on 5 matching bases. CDR3 length: 17 residues. Trimming removed 4 bases from V and 7 bases from J, with 22 bases in between. CDR3: CASSSTRPLGENGELFF. In DNA form, the CDR3 reads TGTGCCAGCAGTTCAACCCGGCCACTGGGAGAGAACGGGGAGCTGTTTTTT.

The chain combines TRBV12-3 or TRBV12-4 with TRBJ2-5; D gene unclear. The length of the CDR3 is 14 residues. V was clipped by 10 bases and J by 2 bases, with 17 bases between them. The CDR3 spells CAISFGSRQETQYF. CDR3 in DNA: TGTGCCATCTCGTTTGGCAGTCGACAAGAGACCCAGTACTTC.

This clonotype was detected a few times. The CDR3 bases are TGTGCCAGCATGGGGGACACTTTGAACACTGAAGCTTTCTTT. The encoded protein is CASMGDTLNTEAFF. The chain employs TRBV2 and TRBJ1-1; TRBD1 might be the D (6 bases). The CDR3 length is 14 residues. V was cut by 7 bases and J by 0 bases, with 12 bases left in between. CDR1 and CDR2 from the germline V gene are SNHLY and FYNNEI.

In this sample, this clonotype turned up a few times. The chain couples TRBV5-6 to TRBJ1-6; 8 bases line up with TRBD1. CDR1 and CDR2 (germline): SGHDT, YYEEEE. The ends lost 2 bases at V and 7 bases at J; junction bases unmatched: 8. This CDR3 is built from 16 residues. CDR3 sequence reads: CASSFYQGARNSPLHF. The CDR3 region has the DNA TGTGCCAGCAGCTTCTATCAGGGGGCGCGGAATTCACCCCTCCACTTT.

J is TRBJ2-3 and V is TRBV7-2, with D perhaps TRBD1 or TRBD2 (6 bases each). The CDR3 sequence is 17 residues long. The V end was cut by 0 bases, the J end by 9 bases, with 22 bases between. Germline V lookup: CDR1 SGHTA, CDR2 FQGNSA. CDR3 region: CASSLAHSRGTGATQYF. As DNA, the CDR3 is TGTGCCAGCAGCTTAGCGCACTCGCGGGGCACGGGGGCGACGCAGTATTTT.

The chain links TRBV27 to TRBJ2-7; D may be TRBD1 (6 bases). This CDR3 contains 12 residues. Trimming took 8 bases from V and 5 from J, leaving 13 bases between them. The germline gives CDR1 MNHEY, CDR2 SMNVEV (reference sequence). CDR3 in DNA: TGTGCCAGCCACAGGGTACCCCACGAGCAGTACTTC. Amino acids: CASHRVPHEQYF.

This clonotype turned up a few times. The J gene is TRBJ2-3, the V gene TRBV12-3 or TRBV12-4; TRBD2 might be the D (6 bases). V lost 6 bases, J lost 0 bases, and 10 bases lay in between. This CDR3 region has 14 residues. The CDR3 here is CASRWGVSTDTQYF. In nucleotides, the CDR3 is TGTGCCAGCAGGTGGGGGGTTAGCACAGATACGCAGTATTTT.

The chain uses TRBV6-5 and TRBJ2-3; D possibly corresponds to TRBD1 (7 bases). This CDR3 contains 16 residues. V was clipped by 0 bases and J by 4 bases, with 14 bases between them. Germline V gives CDR1 MNHEY, CDR2 SVGAGI. CDR3 sequence reads: CASSYSTARGADTQYF. The CDR3 DNA reads as TGTGCCAGCAGTTACTCGACGGCCAGGGGGGCAGATACGCAGTATTTT.

This clonotype was counted only a few times. The chain employs TRBV30 and TRBJ1-2, with D maybe TRBD1 (5 bases). V was trimmed by 4 bases and J by 4 bases, leaving 19 bases between them. CDR1 is GTSNPN and CDR2 is SVGIG in the germline V gene (reference sequence). This CDR3 has 15 amino acids. Here the CDR3 reads CAWTDQGPLGYGYTF. The CDR3 DNA reads as TGTGCCTGGACCGATCAGGGCCCACTCGGCTATGGCTACACCTTC.

The chain uses TRBV7-9 and TRBJ2-5, with D perhaps TRBD1 (5 bases). The V gene's germline CDR1 is SEHNR and CDR2 FQNEAQ (reference sequence). V was clipped by 4 bases and J by 4 bases, with 25 bases between them. The CDR3 contains 18 residues. CDR3 DNA sequence: TGTGCCAGCAGCTCGGCTAGGGCCCCCTCCCAGGGTGGAGAGACCCAGTACTTC. Its protein is CASSSARAPSQGGETQYF.

Ten or more counts support this clonotype. The rearrangement uses TRBV15 and TRBJ2-7, with D possibly being TRBD1 (6 bases). The germline V and J ends were trimmed by 1 base and 4 bases, with 11 bases remaining between them. The CDR3 covers 14 residues. CDR1 and CDR2 (germline): LNHNV, YYDKDF (reference sequence). The CDR3 is CATSRGRDRYEQYF. The CDR3 nucleotides read TGTGCCACCAGCAGAGGTAGAGACAGGTACGAGCAGTACTTC.

A few counts support this clonotype. This chain links TRBV18 with TRBJ2-1, with 10 bases aligning to TRBD2. V lost 3 bases, J lost 6 bases, and 5 bases stayed unmatched. Germline V gene sequence: CDR1 KGHSH, CDR2 LQKENI. CDR3 length equals 15 residues. Here the CDR3 DNA reads TGTGCCAGCTCACCGTCCCAGCGGGAGGGCAATGAGCAGTTCTTC. The encoded protein is CASSPSQREGNEQFF.

This clonotype was found a few times. This chain connects TRBV9 to TRBJ2-5; 8 positions match TRBD2. CDR1 SGDLS and CDR2 YYNGEE come from the germline V gene. The CDR3 extends over 15 amino acids. The V gene end was trimmed by 6 bases and the J gene end by 1 base; junction bases not matched to a gene: 8. The CDR3 DNA follows: TGTGCCAGCACTATGGCGGGGGGCTCCCAAGAGACCCAGTACTTC. Translating gives CASTMAGGSQETQYF.

This clonotype has a count of ten or more. V usage is TRBV12-3 or TRBV12-4 and J usage is TRBJ2-3; D gene unclear. V was cut by 3 bases and J by 3 bases, with 7 bases left in between. CDR3 length: 13 amino acids. The CDR3 coding sequence is TGTGCCAGCAGTTTCGAAAGTACAGATACGCAGTATTTT. It yields the protein CASSFESTDTQYF.

The table lists this clonotype with a few counts. The chain has TRBV4-3 and TRBJ1-1; tentatively, D is TRBD1 (5 bases). In germline, CDR1 is LGHNA, CDR2 YSLEER. The CDR3 consists of 14 residues. V lost 4 bases, J lost 1 base, and 10 bases lay in between. The CDR3 coding sequence is TGCGCCAGCAGCCCTTTGACAGAGAACACTGAAGCTTTCTTT. Protein: CASSPLTENTEAFF.

This clonotype showed up just a few times. The rearrangement uses TRBV21-1 and TRBJ2-7; the listed D gene, TRBD1, was not tested against the DNA. TRBV21-1 is annotated as a pseudogene. This CDR3 is built from 13 residues. The DNA of the CDR3 is TGTGCCAGCTTGGGACAGGACCCCTACGAGCAGTACTTC. Encoded protein: CASLGQDPYEQYF.